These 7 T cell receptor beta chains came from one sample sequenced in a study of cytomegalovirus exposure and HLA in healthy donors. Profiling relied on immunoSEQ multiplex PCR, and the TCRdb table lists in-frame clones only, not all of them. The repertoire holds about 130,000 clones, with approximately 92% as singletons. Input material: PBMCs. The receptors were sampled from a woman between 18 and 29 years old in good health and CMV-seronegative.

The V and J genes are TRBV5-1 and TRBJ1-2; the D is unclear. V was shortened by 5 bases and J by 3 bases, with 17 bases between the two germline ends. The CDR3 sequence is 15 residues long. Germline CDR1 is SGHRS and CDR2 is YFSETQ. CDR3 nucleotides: TGCGCCAGCAGGGATGAGGGAAACACGGACTATGGCTACACCTTC. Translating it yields CASRDEGNTDYGYTF.

CDR3 amino acids: CASSSSPGQGTEAFF. DNA of the CDR3: TGTGCCAGCAGTTCCTCTCCGGGACAGGGAACTGAAGCTTTCTTT. The gene calls are TRBV6-6 and TRBJ1-1; 9 bases line up with TRBD1. CDR3 size: 15 residues. Per germline, CDR1 MNHNY and CDR2 SVGAGI (reference sequence). Trimming removed 4 bases from V and 5 bases from J; junction bases left unmatched: 8.

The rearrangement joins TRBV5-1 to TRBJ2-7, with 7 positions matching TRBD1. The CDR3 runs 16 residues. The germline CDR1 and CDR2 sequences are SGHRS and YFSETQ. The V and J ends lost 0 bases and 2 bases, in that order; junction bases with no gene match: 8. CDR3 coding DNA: TGCGCCAGCAGCTTGGGAGCGTTAGGGACAGCCTACGAGCAGTACGTC. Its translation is CASSLGALGTAYEQYV.

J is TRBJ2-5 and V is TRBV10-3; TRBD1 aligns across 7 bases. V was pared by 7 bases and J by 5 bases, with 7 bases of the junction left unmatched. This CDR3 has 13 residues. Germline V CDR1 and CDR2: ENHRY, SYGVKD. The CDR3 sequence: CAIMERGQETQYF. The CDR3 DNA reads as TGTGCCATCATGGAGAGGGGGCAGGAGACCCAGTACTTC.

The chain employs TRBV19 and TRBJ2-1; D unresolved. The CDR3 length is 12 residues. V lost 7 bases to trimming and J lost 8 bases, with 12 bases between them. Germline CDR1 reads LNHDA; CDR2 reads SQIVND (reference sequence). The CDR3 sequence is CASNNASHEQFF. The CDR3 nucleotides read TGTGCCAGTAACAACGCATCCCATGAGCAGTTCTTC.

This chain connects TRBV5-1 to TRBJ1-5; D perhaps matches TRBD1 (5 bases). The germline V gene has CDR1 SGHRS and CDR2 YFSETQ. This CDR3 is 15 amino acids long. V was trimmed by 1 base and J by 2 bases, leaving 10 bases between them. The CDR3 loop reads CASSLSGGGNQPQHF. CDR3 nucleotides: TGCGCCAGCAGCTTGTCCGGGGGAGGCAATCAGCCCCAGCATTTT.

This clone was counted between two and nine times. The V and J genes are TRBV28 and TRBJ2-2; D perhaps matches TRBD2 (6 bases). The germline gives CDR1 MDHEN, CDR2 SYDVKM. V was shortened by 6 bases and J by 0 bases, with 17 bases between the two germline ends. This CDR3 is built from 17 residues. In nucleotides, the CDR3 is TGTGCCAGCAGCTTTCTCCCGGCGGGGACGAACACCGGGGAGCTGTTTTTT. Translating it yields CASSFLPAGTNTGELFF.